This TCR beta chain is drawn from a study of T cells in Graves' hyperthyroidism and ophthalmopathy. This clonotype was seen ten or more times. Regions amplified from RNA transcripts were the TCR beta CDR3 regions. First-round RT-PCR of the TCR CDR3 relied on the HTBI primer set. TCRdb analysed the multiplex PCR reads with MiXCR anew, one entry per CDR3 protein. Of over 150,000 distinct CDR3 sequences listed, about a sixth were seen once; the top ten hold 53%. Per germline, CDR1 MNHEY and CDR2 SVGEGT. Trimming cost V 6 bases and J 3 bases, with 14 bases left between them. The CDR3 runs to 14 residues. This rearrangement joins TRBV6-2 or TRBV6-3 to TRBJ2-5, with D perhaps TRBD1 (6 bases). The sample consisted of blood. The sequence was obtained from a woman in her 50s with Graves' hyperthyroidism. The CDR3 DNA sequence: TGTGCCAGCAGATCGACAGGCGAAAAAGAGACCCAGTACTTC. This translates into CASRSTGEKETQYF.